This T cell receptor (beta chain) comes out of a study of PD-1 blockade in classical Hodgkin lymphoma. About the study: Once every 2 weeks, patients received intravenous nivolumab at 3 mg/kg.

Every patient experienced relapse after autologous stem cell transplantation, and brentuximab vedotin exposure varied. This clone has only one observation. No antigen is known for it. The table came from immunoSEQ multiplex PCR; TCRdb's copy has only in-frame clones and leaves some out. Here the sample spans around 96,000 clones, over 80% being singletons. Notes on the study in general: Patients who began taking nivolumab under 1 year after ASCT were left out. Healthy donors reportedly exceeded newly diagnosed patients in baseline TCR diversity. In CD4+ cells, TCR diversity went up significantly by C4D1, but in CD8+ cells it did not.

This material consisted of peripheral blood mononuclear cells (PBMCs), taken at baseline. The source of this sequence is a human donor with classical Hodgkin lymphoma.

The CDR3 DNA reads as TGTGCCAGCAGTGTACAGGGGATAGCGGGTCAGCCCCAGCATTTT. Its protein product is CASSVQGIAGQPQHF. The genes are TRBV6-5 and TRBJ1-5, with 7 bases fitting TRBD1. The CDR3 is 15 residues long. V lost 5 bases and J lost 6; bases outside the gene matches: 10. Germline assignment: CDR1 MNHEY and CDR2 SVGAGI.